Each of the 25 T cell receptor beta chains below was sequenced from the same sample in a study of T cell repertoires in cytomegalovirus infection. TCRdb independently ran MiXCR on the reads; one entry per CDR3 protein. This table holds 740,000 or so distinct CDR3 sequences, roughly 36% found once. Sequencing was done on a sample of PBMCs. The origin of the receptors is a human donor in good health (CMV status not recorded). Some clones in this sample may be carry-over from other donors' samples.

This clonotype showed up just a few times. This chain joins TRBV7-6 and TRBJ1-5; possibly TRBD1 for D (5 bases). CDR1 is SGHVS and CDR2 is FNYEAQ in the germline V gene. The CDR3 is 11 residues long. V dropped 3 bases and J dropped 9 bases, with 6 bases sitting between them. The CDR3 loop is CASSFQGPQHF. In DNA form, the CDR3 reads TGTGCCAGCAGCTTCCAGGGGCCCCAGCATTTT.

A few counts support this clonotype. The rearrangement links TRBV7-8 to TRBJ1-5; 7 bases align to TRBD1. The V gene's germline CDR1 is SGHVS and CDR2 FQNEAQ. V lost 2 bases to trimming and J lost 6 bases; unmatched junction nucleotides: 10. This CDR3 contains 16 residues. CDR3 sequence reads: CASSLMGGAGGQPQHF. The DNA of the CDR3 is TGTGCCAGCAGCTTAATGGGGGGGGCAGGGGGTCAGCCCCAGCATTTT.

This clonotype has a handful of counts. The CDR3: CASSSSGGGFYGYTF. In DNA, the CDR3 is TGTGCCAGCAGCTCATCCGGGGGGGGATTCTATGGCTACACCTTC. V usage is TRBV5-6 and J usage is TRBJ1-2; weak D call: TRBD1 (5 bases). This CDR3 is built from 15 residues. Trimming shortened V by 3 bases and J by 4 bases, and 16 bases separated the two germline ends. Germline V gives CDR1 SGHDT, CDR2 YYEEEE.

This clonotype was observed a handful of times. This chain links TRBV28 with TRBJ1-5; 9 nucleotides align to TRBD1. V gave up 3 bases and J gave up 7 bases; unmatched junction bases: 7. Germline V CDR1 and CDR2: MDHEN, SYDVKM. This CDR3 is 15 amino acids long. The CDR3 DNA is TGTGCCAGCAGTTTGGAGGACAGGGGCAGCCAGCCCCAGCATTTT. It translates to CASSLEDRGSQPQHF.

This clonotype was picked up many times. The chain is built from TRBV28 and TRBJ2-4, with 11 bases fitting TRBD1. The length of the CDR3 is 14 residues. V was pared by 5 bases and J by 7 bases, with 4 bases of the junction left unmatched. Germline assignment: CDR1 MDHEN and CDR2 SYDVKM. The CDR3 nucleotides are TGTGCCAGCAGTCCCTGGGACAGGGGGAACATTCAGTACTTC. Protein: CASSPWDRGNIQYF.

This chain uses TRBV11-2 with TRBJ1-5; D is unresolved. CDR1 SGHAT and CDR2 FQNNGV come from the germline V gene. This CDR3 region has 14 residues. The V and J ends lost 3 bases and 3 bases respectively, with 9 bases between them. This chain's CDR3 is CASSFAGFNQPQHF. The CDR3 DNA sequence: TGTGCCAGCAGCTTCGCTGGGTTCAATCAGCCCCAGCATTTT.

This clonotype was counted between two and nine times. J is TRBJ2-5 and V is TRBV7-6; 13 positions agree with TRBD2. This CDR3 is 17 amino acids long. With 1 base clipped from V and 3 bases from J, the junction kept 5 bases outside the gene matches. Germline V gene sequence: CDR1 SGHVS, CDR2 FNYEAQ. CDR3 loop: CASSLEEGLAGKETQYF. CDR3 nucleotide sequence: TGTGCCAGCAGCTTAGAGGAGGGACTAGCGGGAAAAGAGACCCAGTACTTC.

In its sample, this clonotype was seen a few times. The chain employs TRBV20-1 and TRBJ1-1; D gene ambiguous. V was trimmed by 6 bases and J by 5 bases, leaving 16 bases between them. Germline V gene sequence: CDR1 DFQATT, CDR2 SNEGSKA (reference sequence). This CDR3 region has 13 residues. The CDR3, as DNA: TGCAGTGCCCCCGGGGAGGGCGGAACTGAAGCTTTCTTT. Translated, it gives CSAPGEGGTEAFF.

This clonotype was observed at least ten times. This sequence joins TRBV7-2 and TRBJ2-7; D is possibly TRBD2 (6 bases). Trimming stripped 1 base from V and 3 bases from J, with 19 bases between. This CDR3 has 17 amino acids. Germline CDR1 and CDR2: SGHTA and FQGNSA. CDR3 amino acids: CASSLDHIGGGYYEQYF. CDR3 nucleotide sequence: TGTGCCAGCAGCTTAGATCATATTGGTGGGGGGTACTACGAGCAGTACTTC.

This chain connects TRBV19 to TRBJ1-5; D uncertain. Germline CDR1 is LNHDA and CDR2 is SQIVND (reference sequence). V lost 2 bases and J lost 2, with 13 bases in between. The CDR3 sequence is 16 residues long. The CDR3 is CASSISGVRGNQPQHF. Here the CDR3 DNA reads TGTGCCAGTAGTATATCGGGTGTTCGTGGCAATCAGCCCCAGCATTTT.

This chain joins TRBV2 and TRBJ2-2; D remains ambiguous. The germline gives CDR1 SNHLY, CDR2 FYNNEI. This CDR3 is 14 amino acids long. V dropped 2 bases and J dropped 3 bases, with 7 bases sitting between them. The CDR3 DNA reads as TGTGCCAGCAGTGAAAGGGTTTACACCGGGGAGCTGTTTTTT. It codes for CASSERVYTGELFF.

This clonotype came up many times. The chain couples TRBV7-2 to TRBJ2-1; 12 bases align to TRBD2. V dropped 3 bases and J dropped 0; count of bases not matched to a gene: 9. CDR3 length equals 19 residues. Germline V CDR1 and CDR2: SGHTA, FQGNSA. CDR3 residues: CASSLNLAGGQSSYNEQFF. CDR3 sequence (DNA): TGTGCCAGCAGCTTGAACCTAGCGGGAGGGCAGAGCTCCTACAATGAGCAGTTCTTC.

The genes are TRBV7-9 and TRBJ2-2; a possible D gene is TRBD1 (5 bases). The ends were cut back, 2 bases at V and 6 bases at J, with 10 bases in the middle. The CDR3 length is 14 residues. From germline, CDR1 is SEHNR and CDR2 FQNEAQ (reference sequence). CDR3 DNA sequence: TGTGCCAGCAGCTTACGGGCAGGGTCCGGGGAGCTGTTTTTT. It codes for CASSLRAGSGELFF.

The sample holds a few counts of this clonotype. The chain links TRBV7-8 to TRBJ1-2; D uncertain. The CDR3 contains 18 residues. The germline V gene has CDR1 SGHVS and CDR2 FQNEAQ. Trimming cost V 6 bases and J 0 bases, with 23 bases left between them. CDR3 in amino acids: CASRESLDGGDPNYGYTF. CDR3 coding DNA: TGTGCCAGCAGAGAAAGCTTAGATGGTGGGGATCCTAACTATGGCTACACCTTC.

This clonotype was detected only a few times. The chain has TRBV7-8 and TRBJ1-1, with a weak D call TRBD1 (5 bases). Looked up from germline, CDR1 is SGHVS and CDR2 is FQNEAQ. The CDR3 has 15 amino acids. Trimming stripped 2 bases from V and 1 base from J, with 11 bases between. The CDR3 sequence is CASSLSWDPNTEAFF. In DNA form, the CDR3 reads TGTGCCAGCAGCTTATCTTGGGACCCGAACACTGAAGCTTTCTTT.

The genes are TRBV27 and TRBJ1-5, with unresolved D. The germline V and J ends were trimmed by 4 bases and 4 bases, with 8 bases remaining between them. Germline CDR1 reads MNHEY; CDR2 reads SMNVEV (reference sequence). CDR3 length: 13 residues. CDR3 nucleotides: TGTGCCAGCAGTTACACCCCGAATCAGCCCCAGCATTTT. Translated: CASSYTPNQPQHF.

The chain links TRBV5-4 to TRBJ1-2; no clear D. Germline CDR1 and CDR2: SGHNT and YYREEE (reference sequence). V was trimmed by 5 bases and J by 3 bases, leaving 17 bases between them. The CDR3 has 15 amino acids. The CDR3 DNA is TGTGCCAGCAGGAAGTTAGAGTCCCTAGACTATGGCTACACCTTC. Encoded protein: CASRKLESLDYGYTF.

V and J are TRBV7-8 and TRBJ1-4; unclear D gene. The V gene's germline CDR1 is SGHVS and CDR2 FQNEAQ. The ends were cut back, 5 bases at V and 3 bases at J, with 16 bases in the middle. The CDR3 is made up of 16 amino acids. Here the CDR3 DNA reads TGTGCCAGCAGCCCCCCCGTCGGTTTTGCTAATGAAAAACTGTTTTTT. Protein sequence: CASSPPVGFANEKLFF.

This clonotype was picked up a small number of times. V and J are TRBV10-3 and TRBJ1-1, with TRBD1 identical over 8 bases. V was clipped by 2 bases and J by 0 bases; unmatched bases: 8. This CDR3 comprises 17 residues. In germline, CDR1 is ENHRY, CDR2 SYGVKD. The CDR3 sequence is CAISERGQGQLNTEAFF. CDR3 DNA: TGTGCCATCAGTGAGCGCGGACAGGGTCAGTTGAACACTGAAGCTTTCTTT.

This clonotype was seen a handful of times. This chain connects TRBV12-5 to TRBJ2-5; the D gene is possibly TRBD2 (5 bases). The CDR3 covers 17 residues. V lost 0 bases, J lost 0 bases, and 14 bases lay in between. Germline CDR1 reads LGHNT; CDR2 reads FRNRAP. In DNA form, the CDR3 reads TGTGCTAGTGGTTTGGTCCCTCCGGGGATAAACCAAGAGACCCAGTACTTC. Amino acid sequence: CASGLVPPGINQETQYF.

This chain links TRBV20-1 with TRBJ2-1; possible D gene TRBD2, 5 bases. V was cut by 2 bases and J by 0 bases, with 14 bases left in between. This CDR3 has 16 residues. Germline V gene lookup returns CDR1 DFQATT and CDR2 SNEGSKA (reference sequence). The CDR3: CSARSLTGSSYNEQFF. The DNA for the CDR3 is TGCAGTGCTAGATCTCTAACTGGGAGCTCCTACAATGAGCAGTTCTTC.

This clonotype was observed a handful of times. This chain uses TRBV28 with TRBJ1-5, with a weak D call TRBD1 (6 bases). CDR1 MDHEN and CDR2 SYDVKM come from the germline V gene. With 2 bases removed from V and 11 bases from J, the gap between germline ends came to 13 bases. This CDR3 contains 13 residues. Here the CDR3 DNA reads TGTGCCAGCAGTTTAGGGACAAGGGAGACCCAGCATTTT. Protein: CASSLGTRETQHF.

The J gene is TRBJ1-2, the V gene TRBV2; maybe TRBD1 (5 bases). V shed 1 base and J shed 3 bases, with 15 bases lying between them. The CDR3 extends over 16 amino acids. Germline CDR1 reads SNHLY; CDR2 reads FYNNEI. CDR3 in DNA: TGTGCCAGCAGTGAAGTACTGGGGCCCGCATACTATGGCTACACCTTC. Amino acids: CASSEVLGPAYYGYTF.

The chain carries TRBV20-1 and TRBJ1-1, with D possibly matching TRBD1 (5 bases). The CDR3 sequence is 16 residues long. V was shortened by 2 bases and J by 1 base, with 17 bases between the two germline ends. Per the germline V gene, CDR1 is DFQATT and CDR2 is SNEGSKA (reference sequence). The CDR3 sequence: CSARSYGRAENTEAFF. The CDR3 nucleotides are TGCAGTGCTAGATCCTACGGCAGGGCCGAGAACACTGAAGCTTTCTTT.

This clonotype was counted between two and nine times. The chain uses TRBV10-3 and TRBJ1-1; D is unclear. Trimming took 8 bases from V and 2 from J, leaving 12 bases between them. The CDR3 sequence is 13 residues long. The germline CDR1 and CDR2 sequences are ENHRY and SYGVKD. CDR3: CAIRAQTNTEAFF. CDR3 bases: TGTGCCATCCGTGCGCAGACTAACACTGAAGCTTTCTTT.